This TCR beta chain was sequenced during a study of CD8 T cells in ankylosing spondylitis. The study's findings and limits: Significantly higher representation of disease-linked clones was reported for matched ankylosing spondylitis synovial fluid. Disease-linked clones, CD8+, were relatively rare in peripheral blood. Ankylosing spondylitis blood appeared to be characterized by a TCR beta motif of under ten highly homologous variants.

V was pared by 4 bases and J by 5 bases, with 14 bases between. In germline, CDR1 is SGHKS, CDR2 YYEKEE (reference sequence). This CDR3 has 14 amino acids. Quantitative 5'-RACE with molecular barcodes produced the TCR beta libraries. TCRdb passed the 5' RACE reads through MiXCR, listing each CDR3 protein once. Seen here are 200,000 to 250,000 distinct CDR3 sequences, about 6.7% observed once, and the top ten hold around 14%. This clonotype occurred a few times. Its antigen is currently unknown. The chain carries TRBV5-5 and TRBJ2-3; D ambiguous. The source is a male donor with ankylosing spondylitis. The sample was blood, either unsorted or a sorted T cell fraction (not recorded which). The DNA for the CDR3 is TGTGCCAGCAGCCCTAGGAGTGAGAGAGATACGCAGTATTTT. Its protein is CASSPRSERDTQYF.